The 7 T cell receptor beta chains below all came from one sample that was sequenced in a study of CD8+ T cells in alopecia areata. Extracted from the samples, RNA was reverse transcribed into cDNA to serve as the sequencing template. TCRdb's table, derived via immunoSEQ multiplex PCR, lists solely in-frame clones and lacks some. The sample has 200,000 to 250,000 clones; 67% are singletons. Source: CD4+ T cells sorted from blood, taken at week 0. All receptors derive from a human donor with alopecia areata.

This clone was counted only a few times. CDR3 protein: CASSSGDRGYTGELFF. CDR3 coding DNA: TGTGCCAGCAGCTCCGGTGACAGGGGGTATACCGGGGAGCTGTTTTTT. The chain combines TRBV7-2 with TRBJ2-2; TRBD1 agrees at 9 bases. Germline V gene sequence: CDR1 SGHTA, CDR2 FQGNSA. The CDR3 consists of 16 residues. After removal of 4 bases from V and 5 bases from J, the junction contained 8 bases not matched to a gene.

The chain uses TRBV5-1 and TRBJ2-2; TRBD1 matches 8 bases. Per germline, CDR1 SGHRS and CDR2 YFSETQ. The ends lost 7 bases at V and 1 base at J; junction bases unmatched: 3. The CDR3 consists of 14 residues. CDR3 nucleotides: TGCGCCAGCCGTGACAGGGGGAACACCGGGGAGCTGTTTTTT. It encodes CASRDRGNTGELFF. The entire variable domain, with the rest obtained from reference TRBV5-1 and TRBJ2-2, is as follows: KAGVTQTPRYLIKTRGQQVTLSCSPISGHRSVSWYQQTPGQGLQFLFEYFSETQRNKGNFPGRFSGRQFSNSRSEMNVSTLELGDSALYLCASRDRGNTGELFFGEGSRLTVL.

The J gene is TRBJ1-2, the V gene TRBV29-1; tentative D call: TRBD1 (6 bases). V was shortened by 1 base and J by 9 bases, with 18 bases between the two germline ends. This CDR3 is built from 14 residues. Looked up from germline, CDR1 is SQVTM and CDR2 is ANQGSEA. The CDR3 DNA reads TGCAGCGTTGAAGTTTCGGGGACAAAAGTCAGCTACACCTTC. This sequence encodes CSVEVSGTKVSYTF.

V is TRBV4-2 and J is TRBJ2-5; 10 positions match TRBD2. The V segment lost 1 base and the J segment 3 bases; nucleotides outside the gene matches: 11. CDR1 and CDR2 (germline): LGHNA, YNFKEQ. CDR3 size: 18 residues. In DNA, the CDR3 is TGTGCCAGCAGCCAAGGAAGGACGCTAGCGGGGGAGAAAGAGACCCAGTACTTC. It codes for CASSQGRTLAGEKETQYF.

The chain combines TRBV13 with TRBJ1-1; D is ambiguous. The V gene's germline CDR1 is PRHDT and CDR2 FYEKMQ (reference sequence). The ends were cut back, 5 bases at V and 8 bases at J, with 15 bases in the middle. This CDR3 has 13 residues. The CDR3 DNA is TGTGCCAGCAGCCGTACCGGGGTGCAAGAAGCTTTCTTT. This translates into CASSRTGVQEAFF.

V gene TRBV29-1 combines with J gene TRBJ2-5, with a tentative D call TRBD2 (5 bases). The CDR3 covers 13 residues. V lost 4 bases and J lost 6, with 15 bases in between. Germline V gives CDR1 SQVTM, CDR2 ANQGSEA. Here the CDR3 reads CSVVRGHAKTQYF. CDR3 coding DNA: TGCAGCGTTGTAAGAGGGCATGCAAAGACCCAGTACTTC.

The chain couples TRBV29-1 to TRBJ2-1; TRBD1 is a possible D gene (6 bases). The CDR3 length is 11 residues. Germline V gene sequence: CDR1 SQVTM, CDR2 ANQGSEA. The V end was cut by 5 bases, the J end by 8 bases, with 10 bases between. CDR3: CSVYRVDEQFF. The CDR3 DNA reads TGCAGCGTTTACAGGGTTGATGAGCAGTTCTTC.